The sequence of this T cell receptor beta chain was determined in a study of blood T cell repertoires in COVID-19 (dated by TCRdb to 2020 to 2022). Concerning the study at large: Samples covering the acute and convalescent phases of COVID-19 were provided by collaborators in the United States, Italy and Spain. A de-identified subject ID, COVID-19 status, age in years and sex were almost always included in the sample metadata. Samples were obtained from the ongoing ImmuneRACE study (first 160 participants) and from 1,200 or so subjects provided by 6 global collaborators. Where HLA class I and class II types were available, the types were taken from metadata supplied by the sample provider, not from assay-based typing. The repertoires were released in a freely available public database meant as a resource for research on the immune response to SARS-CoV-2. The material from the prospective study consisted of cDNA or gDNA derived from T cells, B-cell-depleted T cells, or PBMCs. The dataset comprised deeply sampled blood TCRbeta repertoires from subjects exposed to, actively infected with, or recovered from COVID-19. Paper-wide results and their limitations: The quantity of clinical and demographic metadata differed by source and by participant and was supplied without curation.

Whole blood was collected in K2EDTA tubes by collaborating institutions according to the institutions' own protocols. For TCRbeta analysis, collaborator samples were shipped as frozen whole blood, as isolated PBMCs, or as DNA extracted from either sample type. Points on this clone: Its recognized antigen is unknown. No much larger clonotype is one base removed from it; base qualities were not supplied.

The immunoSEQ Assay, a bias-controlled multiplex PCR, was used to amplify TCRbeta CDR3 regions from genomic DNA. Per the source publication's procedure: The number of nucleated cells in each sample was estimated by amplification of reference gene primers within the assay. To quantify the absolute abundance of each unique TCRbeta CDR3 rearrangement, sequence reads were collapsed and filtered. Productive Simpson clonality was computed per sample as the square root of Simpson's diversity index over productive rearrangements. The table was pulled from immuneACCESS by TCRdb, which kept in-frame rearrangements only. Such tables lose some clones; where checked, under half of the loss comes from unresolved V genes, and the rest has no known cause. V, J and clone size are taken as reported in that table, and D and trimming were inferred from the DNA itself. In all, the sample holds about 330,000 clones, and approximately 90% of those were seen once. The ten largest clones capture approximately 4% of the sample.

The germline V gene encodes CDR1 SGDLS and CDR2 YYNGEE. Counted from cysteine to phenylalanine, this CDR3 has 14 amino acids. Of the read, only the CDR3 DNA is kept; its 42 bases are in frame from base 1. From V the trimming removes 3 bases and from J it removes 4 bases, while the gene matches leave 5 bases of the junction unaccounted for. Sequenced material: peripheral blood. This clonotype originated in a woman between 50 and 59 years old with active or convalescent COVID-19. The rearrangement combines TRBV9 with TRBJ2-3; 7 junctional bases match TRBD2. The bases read TGTGCCAGCAGCGCCGGACTAGGAGCAGATACGCAGTATTTT. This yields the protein CASSAGLGADTQYF. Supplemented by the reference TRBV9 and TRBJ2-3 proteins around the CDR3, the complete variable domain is DSGVTQTPKHLITATGQRVTLRCSPRSGDLSVYWYQQSLDQGLQFLIQYYNGEERAKGNILERFSAQQFPDLHSELNLSSLELGDSALYFCASSAGLGADTQYFGPGTRLTVL.